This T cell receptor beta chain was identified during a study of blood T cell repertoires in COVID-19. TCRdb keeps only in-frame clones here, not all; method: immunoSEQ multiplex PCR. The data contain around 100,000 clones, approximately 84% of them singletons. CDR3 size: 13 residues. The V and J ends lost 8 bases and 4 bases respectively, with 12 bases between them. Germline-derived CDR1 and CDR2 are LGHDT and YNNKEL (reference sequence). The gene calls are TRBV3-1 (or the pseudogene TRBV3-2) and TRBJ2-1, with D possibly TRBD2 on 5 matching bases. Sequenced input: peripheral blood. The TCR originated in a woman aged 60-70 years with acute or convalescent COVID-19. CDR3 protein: CASSQRGYNEQFF. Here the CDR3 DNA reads TGTGCCAGCTCCCAGCGCGGGTACAATGAGCAGTTCTTC.